Each of the 31 T cell receptor beta chains below was sequenced from the same sample in a study of OX40 agonist ivuxolimab in advanced cancers. Data came from immunoSEQ multiplex PCR; TCRdb stores just in-frame clones and leaves some out. The top ten hold under 5.5% of the sample, which has tens of thousands of clones, approximately 84% seen once. The starting material was CD4+ or CD8+ T cells sorted from blood, obtained in a trial of the OX40 agonist ivuxolimab. The receptors were sampled from an adult with an advanced solid tumor such as melanoma, head and neck, liver or kidney cancer.

The genes are TRBV5-1 and TRBJ2-5; D perhaps matches TRBD2 (7 bases). The germline CDR1 and CDR2 sequences are SGHRS and YFSETQ. The CDR3 covers 16 residues. Deletions cut 2 bases from V and 4 bases from J, with 18 bases between. Here the CDR3 reads CASSLNRGASGETQYF. The CDR3 nucleotides read TGCGCCAGCAGCTTAAATCGGGGGGCTTCTGGAGAGACCCAGTACTTC.

V is TRBV11-3 and J is TRBJ1-1, with D perhaps TRBD1 (5 bases). Germline CDR1 reads SGHNT; CDR2 reads YENEEA. The germline V and J ends were trimmed by 5 bases and 4 bases, with 11 bases remaining between them. This CDR3 contains 13 residues. CDR3 DNA sequence: TGTGCCAGCAGCACGGGACTCAGCACTGAAGCTTTCTTT. It translates to CASSTGLSTEAFF.

The V and J genes are TRBV19 and TRBJ2-1; either TRBD1 or TRBD2 may fit D (7 bases each). CDR3 length: 17 residues. Germline values: CDR1 LNHDA, CDR2 SQIVND (reference sequence). V dropped 3 bases and J dropped 6 bases, with 21 bases sitting between them. The CDR3 loop is CASSIRGGGLGGNEQFF. The CDR3 DNA follows: TGTGCCAGTAGTATCAGGGGAGGGGGCTTAGGCGGCAATGAGCAGTTCTTC. Combining the CDR3 with reference TRBV19 and TRBJ2-1 gives the whole variable domain DGGITQSPKYLFRKEGQNVTLSCEQNLNHDAMYWYRQDPGQGLRLIYYSQIVNDFQKGDIAEGYSVSREKKESFPLTVTSAQKNPTAFYLCASSIRGGGLGGNEQFFGPGTRLTVL.

The chain links TRBV6-1 to TRBJ2-7, with a weak D call TRBD1 (5 bases). The CDR3 consists of 13 residues. From germline, CDR1 is MNHNS and CDR2 SASEGT. Trimming took off 4 bases at V and 3 bases at J, with 10 bases between the two ends. The CDR3 sequence is CASSGDRYYEQYF. CDR3 sequence (DNA): TGTGCCAGCAGTGGAGACAGATACTACGAGCAGTACTTC.

This chain uses TRBV5-1 with TRBJ2-3; tentatively, D is TRBD1 (6 bases). Per the germline V gene, CDR1 is SGHRS and CDR2 is YFSETQ. V was cut by 0 bases and J by 2 bases, with 13 bases left in between. The CDR3 sequence is 16 residues long. CDR3 loop: CASSLGTATSTDTQYF. The CDR3 nucleotides are TGCGCCAGCAGCTTGGGGACAGCAACCTCCACAGATACGCAGTATTTT.

V gene TRBV29-1 combines with J gene TRBJ2-3; 11 nucleotides agree with TRBD2. Germline CDR1 SQVTM, CDR2 ANQGSEA. The CDR3 length is 14 residues. J was trimmed by 2 bases and V by 7 bases; bases with no gene match: 5. This chain's CDR3 is CSGSLAGDTDTQYF. The CDR3 region has the DNA TGCAGCGGTTCACTAGCGGGAGACACAGATACGCAGTATTTT.

This chain uses TRBV6-5 with TRBJ1-2, with TRBD1 as a possible D gene (5 bases). V was cut by 2 bases and J by 6 bases, with 13 bases left in between. CDR1 is MNHEY, CDR2 SVGAGI, per germline. This CDR3 has 14 residues. The CDR3 reads CASSYQAGQDGYTF. Here the CDR3 DNA reads TGTGCCAGCAGTTACCAGGCAGGGCAGGATGGCTACACCTTC.

DNA of the CDR3: TGTGCCAGCAGCCGGCCCGGCTGGGGGCCCCAGCATTTT. Residues: CASSRPGWGPQHF. V gene TRBV7-9 combines with J gene TRBJ1-5; D call uncertain. Trimming pared 5 bases from V and 9 bases from J, leaving 14 bases between. This CDR3 comprises 13 residues. Germline assignment: CDR1 SEHNR and CDR2 FQNEAQ (reference sequence). The full variable domain, its missing parts supplied by reference TRBV7-9 and TRBJ1-5, is DTGVSQNPRHKITKRGQNVTFRCDPISEHNRLYWYRQTLGQGPEFLTYFQNEAQLEKSRLLSDRFSAERPKGSFSTLEIQRTEQGDSAMYLCASSRPGWGPQHFGDGTRLSIL.

This chain connects TRBV19 to TRBJ2-1; 7 bases agree with TRBD2. Per germline, CDR1 LNHDA and CDR2 SQIVND (reference sequence). V trimming: 3 bases; J trimming: 9 bases; junction bases outside the gene matches: 8. The CDR3 consists of 14 residues. CDR3 protein: CASSIPSGSPEQFF. The CDR3 DNA follows: TGTGCCAGTAGTATCCCTAGCGGATCCCCTGAGCAGTTCTTC.

The chain links TRBV2 to TRBJ2-1; D remains ambiguous. Germline assignment: CDR1 SNHLY and CDR2 FYNNEI. The CDR3 covers 13 residues. Trimming took 6 bases from V and 6 from J, leaving 12 bases between them. DNA of the CDR3: TGTGCCAGCAGAGGTTTAGTTCGCAATGAGCAGTTCTTC. It codes for CASRGLVRNEQFF.

The chain combines TRBV6-5 with TRBJ2-1, with 8 positions matching TRBD2. Germline CDR1 and CDR2: MNHEY and SVGAGI. This CDR3 comprises 15 residues. Losses at the gene ends were 7 bases for V and 1 base for J; bases not matched to a gene: 6. CDR3 coding DNA: TGTGCCAGCACACGAGCGGGAGTGTCCTACAATGAGCAGTTCTTC. Its translation is CASTRAGVSYNEQFF.

The chain combines TRBV10-3 with TRBJ2-1; TRBD2 matches at 8 bases. The CDR3 spans 13 residues. CDR1 and CDR2 from the germline V gene are ENHRY and SYGVKD. The V gene end was trimmed by 10 bases and the J gene end by 6 bases; junction bases not matched to a gene: 8. CDR3: CATLSGALNEQFF. Written as DNA, the CDR3 is TGTGCCACCCTTAGCGGGGCCCTCAATGAGCAGTTCTTC.

The chain combines TRBV7-2 with TRBJ2-2; D gene uncertain. The CDR3 is 14 residues long. V was cut by 2 bases and J by 2 bases, with 6 bases left in between. Germline CDR1 and CDR2: SGHTA and FQGNSA. CDR3 loop: CASSLKGNTGELFF. The CDR3 DNA is TGTGCCAGCAGCTTAAAGGGAAACACCGGGGAGCTGTTTTTT.

The table lists this clone with a count of one. The same CDR3 can be traced to other DNA sequences in this sample. V and J are TRBV27 and TRBJ2-1, with D tentatively TRBD1 (6 bases). CDR3 size: 15 residues. Trimming cost V 6 bases and J 0 bases, with 12 bases left between them. The germline V gene encodes CDR1 MNHEY and CDR2 SMNVEV (reference sequence). CDR3 in amino acids: CASSLDRSSYNEQFF. DNA of the CDR3: TGTGCCAGCAGCCTGGACAGAAGCTCCTACAATGAGCAGTTCTTC.

This sequence joins TRBV11-3 and TRBJ2-7; TRBD2 matches at 13 bases. Germline V CDR1 and CDR2: SGHNT, YENEEA. The CDR3 runs 16 residues. Trimming cost V 5 bases and J 2 bases; bases outside gene matches: 6. The CDR3 region has the DNA TGTGCCAGCAGCCGGACCGGGACTAGCGGGGCCTACGAGCAGTACTTC. This translates into CASSRTGTSGAYEQYF.

V usage is TRBV19 and J usage is TRBJ2-1; 15 bases are shared with TRBD2. With 5 bases clipped from V and 10 bases from J, the junction kept 24 bases outside the gene matches. CDR3 length: 21 amino acids. Per the germline V gene, CDR1 is LNHDA and CDR2 is SQIVND (reference sequence). The CDR3 spells CASSRYPFRTSGRATTREQFF. The CDR3 region has the DNA TGTGCCAGTAGTCGGTACCCATTTAGGACTAGCGGGAGGGCCACGACAAGGGAGCAGTTCTTC.

The V and J genes are TRBV11-2 and TRBJ1-2; possible D gene TRBD1, 5 bases. CDR3 length: 15 residues. Germline V gene lookup returns CDR1 SGHAT and CDR2 FQNNGV. V lost 1 base, J lost 2 bases, and 11 bases lay in between. DNA for the CDR3: TGTGCCAGCAGCTTAGTTAGGGACCCAAACTATGGCTACACCTTC. It is translated as CASSLVRDPNYGYTF.

A single count supports this clone. The chain carries TRBV4-3 and TRBJ1-2; 9 bases agree with TRBD1. J was trimmed by 5 bases and V by 4 bases; bases with no gene match: 8. CDR3 length: 15 residues. Germline lookup yields CDR1 LGHNA and CDR2 YSLEER. DNA of the CDR3: TGCGCCAGCAGCCTAGAAGGACAGGGGCTTTATGGCTACACCTTC. This sequence encodes CASSLEGQGLYGYTF.

The chain couples TRBV14 to TRBJ2-5; 10 bases are a match to TRBD2. J lost 2 bases, V lost 1 base, and 13 bases had no gene match. This CDR3 is built from 19 residues. Germline V CDR1 and CDR2: SGHDN, FVKESK. CDR3 sequence reads: CASSQGELAGVPKQETQYF. The CDR3 DNA is TGTGCCAGCAGCCAAGGGGAGCTAGCGGGAGTCCCCAAACAAGAGACCCAGTACTTC.

V is TRBV5-1 and J is TRBJ2-1, with D possibly TRBD2 on 5 matching bases. The V gene lost 3 bases and the J gene lost 0 bases, with 7 bases spanning the gap. This CDR3 comprises 14 residues. Germline loops: CDR1 SGHRS, CDR2 YFSETQ. The CDR3 sequence is CASSWESSYNEQFF. Here the CDR3 DNA reads TGCGCCAGCAGCTGGGAGAGCTCCTACAATGAGCAGTTCTTC.

V is TRBV5-4 and J is TRBJ1-2; D unclear. The CDR3 consists of 15 residues. The V gene lost 5 bases and the J gene lost 5 bases, with 19 bases spanning the gap. Looked up from germline, CDR1 is SGHNT and CDR2 is YYREEE (reference sequence). The CDR3 here is CASSNPQANHYGYTF. The CDR3 DNA reads TGTGCCAGCAGTAATCCCCAGGCGAACCATTATGGCTACACCTTC.

V and J are TRBV11-3 and TRBJ2-7; the D gene is possibly TRBD1 (5 bases). Between the trimmed V and J ends, which lost 2 bases and 5 bases, there was a span of 13 bases. This CDR3 has 14 amino acids. The germline gives CDR1 SGHNT, CDR2 YENEEA. CDR3 nucleotides: TGTGCCAGCAGCTTACCAGCCACAGGAAACGAGCAGTACTTC. Its protein is CASSLPATGNEQYF.

The J gene is TRBJ2-3, the V gene TRBV18; possible D gene TRBD2, 5 bases. The V end was cut by 6 bases, the J end by 4 bases, with 11 bases between. Germline CDR1 is KGHSH and CDR2 is LQKENI. The CDR3 runs 13 residues. The CDR3 is CASSWGDADTQYF. Here the CDR3 DNA reads TGTGCCAGCTCGTGGGGAGACGCAGATACGCAGTATTTT. The full variable domain, its missing parts supplied by reference TRBV18 and TRBJ2-3, is NAGVMQNPRHLVRRRGQEARLRCSPMKGHSHVYWYRQLPEEGLKFMVYLQKENIIDESGMPKERFSAEFPKEGPSILRIQQVVRGDSAAYFCASSWGDADTQYFGPGTRLTVL.

The rearrangement uses TRBV11-2 and TRBJ1-1, with D perhaps matching TRBD1 (5 bases). Germline CDR1 and CDR2: SGHAT and FQNNGV. V lost 4 bases and J lost 1, with 10 bases in between. The CDR3 runs 14 residues. This CDR3 is CASSSRGANTEAFF. As DNA, the CDR3 is TGTGCCAGCAGCTCTCGAGGGGCGAACACTGAAGCTTTCTTT.

This chain connects TRBV11-3 to TRBJ2-3; D might be TRBD2 (5 bases). Per germline, CDR1 SGHNT and CDR2 YENEEA. Trimming pared 3 bases from V and 2 bases from J, leaving 9 bases between. The CDR3 covers 14 residues. The CDR3 nucleotides are TGTGCCAGCAGCTTGGCGGGCCACACAGATACGCAGTATTTT. It translates to CASSLAGHTDTQYF.

The V call is TRBV7-2, the J call TRBJ2-1, with 10 bases matching TRBD2. The CDR3 sequence is 14 residues long. Germline V lookup: CDR1 SGHTA, CDR2 FQGNSA. The V gene end was trimmed by 1 base and the J gene end by 15 bases; junction bases not matched to a gene: 9. CDR3 sequence reads: CASSLGTSGRQRFF. CDR3 nucleotides: TGTGCCAGCAGCTTAGGGACTAGCGGCAGACAGAGGTTCTTC.

This sequence joins TRBV7-8 and TRBJ2-1, with D tentatively TRBD1 or TRBD2 (5 bases each). Trimming pared 4 bases from V and 0 bases from J, leaving 10 bases between. The germline gives CDR1 SGHVS, CDR2 FQNEAQ. The CDR3 spans 15 residues. The CDR3 region has the DNA TGTGCCAGCAGCTCCCGGGACGACTCCTACAATGAGCAGTTCTTC. Residues: CASSSRDDSYNEQFF.

This clone was seen more than once but under ten times. The chain joins TRBV28 to TRBJ2-3, with 8 bases identical to TRBD2. V lost 6 bases to trimming and J lost 3 bases; unmatched junction nucleotides: 11. This CDR3 has 16 residues. Germline-derived CDR1 and CDR2 are MDHEN and SYDVKM. The CDR3 DNA follows: TGTGCCAGCAGCCTCCCTGGAGCGGGAGCGACAGATACGCAGTATTTT. Protein: CASSLPGAGATDTQYF.

A remark on this clone: The sample has other DNA sequences that encode this CDR3 too. The V and J genes are TRBV28 and TRBJ1-1; tentatively, D is TRBD1 (5 bases). With 6 bases removed from V and 6 bases from J, the gap between germline ends came to 8 bases. Germline-derived CDR1 and CDR2 are MDHEN and SYDVKM. The length of the CDR3 is 11 residues. CDR3 protein: CASRGRPEAFF. Written as DNA, the CDR3 is TGTGCCAGCAGGGGGCGACCTGAAGCTTTCTTT.

The gene calls are TRBV11-2 and TRBJ1-2; D uncertain. V lost 0 bases, J lost 8 bases, and 10 bases lay in between. This CDR3 region has 13 residues. Germline V CDR1 and CDR2: SGHAT, FQNNGV. This CDR3 is CASSLDRDLGYTF. In DNA form, the CDR3 reads TGTGCCAGCAGCTTAGATCGGGATCTGGGCTACACCTTC. Complete variable domain (other parts from reference TRBV11-2 and TRBJ1-2): EAGVAQSPRYKIIEKRQSVAFWCNPISGHATLYWYQQILGQGPKLLIQFQNNGVVDDSQLPKDRFSAERLKGVDSTLKIQPAKLEDSAVYLCASSLDRDLGYTFGSGTRLTVV.

This chain links TRBV7-2 with TRBJ2-5; TRBD2 matches at 7 bases. Germline CDR1 SGHTA, CDR2 FQGNSA. The CDR3 totals 16 residues. Trimming removed 4 bases from V and 4 bases from J; junction bases left unmatched: 12. CDR3 sequence reads: CASSSSSSGRSETQYF. The CDR3 nucleotides read TGTGCCAGCAGCTCATCGTCTAGCGGACGTTCAGAGACCCAGTACTTC.